The 14 T cell receptor beta chains in this list originate from one sample, sequenced in a study of shared clonotypes between healthy human individuals. Some clones are missing from TCRdb's copy, which holds only in-frame ones; the method was immunoSEQ multiplex PCR. The top ten hold roughly 0.13% of the sample, which has 2,100,000 or so clones, nearly 97% seen once. The sequenced sample consisted of naive CD4+ T cells sorted from blood. Regarding subset: CD45RA+ positively selected. The origin of the receptors is a man aged 18 to 35 in good health.

This clone was counted only a few times. This chain's CDR3 is CASSDWDTQYF. CDR3 DNA sequence: TGTGCCAGCAGTGACTGGGATACGCAGTATTTT. The J gene is TRBJ2-3, the V gene TRBV2; D unclear. This CDR3 region has 11 residues. Looked up from germline, CDR1 is SNHLY and CDR2 is FYNNEI. With 3 bases removed from V and 6 bases from J, the gap between germline ends came to 4 bases.

The gene calls are TRBV1 and TRBJ2-2; no check of the table's D call, TRBD2, against the DNA was made. TRBV1 represents a pseudogene. This CDR3 has 16 amino acids. CDR3 in amino acids: CTSSRKTRERAGELFF. CDR3 bases: TGCACCAGCAGCCGGAAGACGCGGGAGAGAGCCGGGGAGCTGTTTTTT.

The V call is TRBV7-2, the J call TRBJ2-7; either TRBD1 or TRBD2 may supply D (5 bases each). CDR1 is SGHTA, CDR2 FQGNSA, per germline. The V and J ends lost 6 bases and 6 bases respectively, with 18 bases between them. The CDR3 sequence is 14 residues long. The CDR3 sequence is CASSSGTVSGEQYF. The DNA for the CDR3 is TGTGCCAGCAGTTCCGGGACCGTCTCGGGCGAGCAGTACTTC.

Concerning this clone: The identical CDR3 is also encoded by other nucleotide sequences in the sample. This chain links TRBV29-1 with TRBJ2-3; 7 bases line up with TRBD2. Germline CDR1 is SQVTM and CDR2 is ANQGSEA. The V gene end was trimmed by 6 bases and the J gene end by 0 bases; junction bases not matched to a gene: 3. This CDR3 is 13 amino acids long. The CDR3 sequence is CSVRSGSTDTQYF. CDR3 nucleotides: TGCAGCGTGCGTAGCGGGAGCACAGATACGCAGTATTTT.

J is TRBJ1-5 and V is TRBV28, with D perhaps matching TRBD1 (6 bases). With 6 bases removed from V and 0 bases from J, the gap between germline ends came to 24 bases. This CDR3 region has 19 residues. The germline V gene encodes CDR1 MDHEN and CDR2 SYDVKM. CDR3 in DNA: TGTGCCAGCAGCCACACGGCGGACAGCGCCATATATAGCAATCAGCCCCAGCATTTT. The encoded protein is CASSHTADSAIYSNQPQHF.

This clone has more than one count but fewer than ten. The J gene is TRBJ1-2, the V gene TRBV4-1; D not certain. Germline lookup yields CDR1 MGHRA and CDR2 YSYEKL. Trimming shortened V by 1 base and J by 2 bases, and 8 bases separated the two germline ends. There are 14 residues in the CDR3. CDR3: CASSQVAANYGYTF. CDR3 bases: TGCGCCAGCAGCCAAGTTGCAGCGAACTATGGCTACACCTTC.

Concerning this clone itself: Within the sample, other DNA sequences also encode this same CDR3. The genes are TRBV5-1 and TRBJ1-2, with 7 bases that match TRBD1. CDR1 and CDR2 from the germline V gene are SGHRS and YFSETQ. The CDR3 covers 13 residues. The V and J ends lost 5 bases and 2 bases, in that order; junction bases with no gene match: 3. CDR3 bases: TGCGCCAGCAGTTTACAGGGGAACTATGGCTACACCTTC. Translated, it gives CASSLQGNYGYTF.

The chain recombines TRBV5-1 with TRBJ2-5, with D possibly TRBD1 on 6 matching bases. The CDR3 consists of 14 residues. Germline V gives CDR1 SGHRS, CDR2 YFSETQ. Trimming pared 3 bases from V and 4 bases from J, leaving 13 bases between. Here the CDR3 reads CASSYGQPGETQYF. In DNA, the CDR3 is TGCGCCAGCAGCTACGGACAGCCTGGAGAGACCCAGTACTTC.

The gene calls are TRBV5-6 and TRBJ2-1; the D gene could be TRBD1 or TRBD2 (6 bases each). Germline V CDR1 and CDR2: SGHDT, YYEEEE. There are 12 residues in the CDR3. The ends were cut back, 3 bases at V and 15 bases at J, with 16 bases in the middle. CDR3 coding DNA: TGTGCCAGCAGCTCGAGGGGGGCGAACTTGTTCTTC. It translates to CASSSRGANLFF.

The chain recombines TRBV25-1 with TRBJ2-5, with D maybe TRBD2 (6 bases). The CDR3 extends over 16 amino acids. V was clipped by 3 bases and J by 2 bases, with 16 bases between them. Germline V gives CDR1 MGHDK, CDR2 SYGVNS. Here the CDR3 DNA reads TGTGCCAGCAGTGATCAGAGCGGGCGGTTTCAAGAGACCCAGTACTTC. This encodes CASSDQSGRFQETQYF.

The chain joins TRBV7-9 to TRBJ2-3; TRBD2 might be the D (7 bases). The CDR3 loop spans 17 amino acids. Trimming removed 5 bases from V and 0 bases from J, with 18 bases in between. The germline V gene encodes CDR1 SEHNR and CDR2 FQNEAQ (reference sequence). CDR3 sequence reads: CASSPGRRGPSTDTQYF. CDR3 DNA sequence: TGTGCCAGCAGCCCCGGACGGCGGGGGCCGAGCACAGATACGCAGTATTTT.

The chain is built from TRBV28 and TRBJ2-7; a possible D gene is TRBD1 (6 bases). Between the trimmed V and J ends, which lost 2 bases and 9 bases, there was a span of 14 bases. The V gene's germline CDR1 is MDHEN and CDR2 SYDVKM. The CDR3 contains 13 residues. DNA of the CDR3: TGTGCCAGCAGTTTAACCCCAGGACAGTGGCAGTACTTC. Encoded protein: CASSLTPGQWQYF.

This sequence joins TRBV19 and TRBJ1-2; 7 bases agree with TRBD1. V lost 5 bases, J lost 0 bases, and 6 bases stayed unmatched. This CDR3 has 15 residues. Germline CDR1 and CDR2: LNHDA and SQIVND (reference sequence). CDR3: CASSANRGSNYGYTF. The CDR3 DNA reads as TGTGCCAGTAGTGCCAACAGGGGCTCTAACTATGGCTACACCTTC.

The chain combines TRBV28 with TRBJ2-7; TRBD1 is a possible D gene (5 bases). The V gene lost 6 bases and the J gene lost 2 bases, with 17 bases spanning the gap. The CDR3 has 15 residues. Germline loops: CDR1 MDHEN, CDR2 SYDVKM. The CDR3 nucleotides read TGTGCCAGCAGAACCGTAGGGGCCGGACCCTACGAGCAGTACTTC. Protein sequence: CASRTVGAGPYEQYF.